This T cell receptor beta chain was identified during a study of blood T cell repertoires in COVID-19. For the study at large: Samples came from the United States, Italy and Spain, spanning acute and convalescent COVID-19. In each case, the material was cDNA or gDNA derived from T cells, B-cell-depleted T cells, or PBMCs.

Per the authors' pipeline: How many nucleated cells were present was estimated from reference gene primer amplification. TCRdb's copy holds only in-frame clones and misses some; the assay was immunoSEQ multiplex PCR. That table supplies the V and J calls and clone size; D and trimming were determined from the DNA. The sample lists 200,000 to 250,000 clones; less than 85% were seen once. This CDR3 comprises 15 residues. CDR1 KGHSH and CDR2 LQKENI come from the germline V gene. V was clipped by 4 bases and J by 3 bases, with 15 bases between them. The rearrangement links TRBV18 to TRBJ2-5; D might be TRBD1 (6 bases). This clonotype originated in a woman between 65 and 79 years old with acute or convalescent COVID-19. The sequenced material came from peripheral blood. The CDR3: CASSRLTGPKETQYF. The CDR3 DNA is TGTGCCAGCTCACGCCTGACAGGTCCAAAAGAGACCCAGTACTTC.